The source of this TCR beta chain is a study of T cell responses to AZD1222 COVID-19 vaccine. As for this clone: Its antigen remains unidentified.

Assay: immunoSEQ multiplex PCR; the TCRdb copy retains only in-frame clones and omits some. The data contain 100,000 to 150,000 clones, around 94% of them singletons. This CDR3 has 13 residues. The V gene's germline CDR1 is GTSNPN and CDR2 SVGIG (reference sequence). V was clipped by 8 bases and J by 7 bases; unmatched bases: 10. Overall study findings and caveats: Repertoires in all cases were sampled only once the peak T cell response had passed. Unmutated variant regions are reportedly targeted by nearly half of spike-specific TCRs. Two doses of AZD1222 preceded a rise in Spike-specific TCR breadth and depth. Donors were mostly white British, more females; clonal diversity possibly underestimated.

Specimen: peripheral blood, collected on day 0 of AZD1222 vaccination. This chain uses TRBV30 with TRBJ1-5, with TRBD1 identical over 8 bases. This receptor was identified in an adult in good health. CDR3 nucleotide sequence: TGTGCCCATAGCAGGGGGCTCAAGCAGCCCCAGCATTTT. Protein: CAHSRGLKQPQHF. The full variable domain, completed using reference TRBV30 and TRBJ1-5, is SQTIHQWPATLVQPVGSPLSLECTVEGTSNPNLYWYRQAAGRGLQLLFYSVGIGQISSEVPQNLSASRPQDRQFILSSKKLLLSDSGFYLCAHSRGLKQPQHFGDGTRLSIL.